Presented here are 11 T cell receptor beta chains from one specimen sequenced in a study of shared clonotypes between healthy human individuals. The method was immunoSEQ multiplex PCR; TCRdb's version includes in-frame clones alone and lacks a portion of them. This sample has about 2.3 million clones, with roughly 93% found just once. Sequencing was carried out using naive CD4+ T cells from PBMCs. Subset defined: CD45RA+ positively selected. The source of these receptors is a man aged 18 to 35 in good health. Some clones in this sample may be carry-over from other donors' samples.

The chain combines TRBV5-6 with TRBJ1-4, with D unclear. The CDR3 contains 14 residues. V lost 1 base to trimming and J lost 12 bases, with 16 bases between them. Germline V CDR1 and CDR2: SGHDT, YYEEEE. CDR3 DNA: TGTGCCAGCAGCTTGTATCCCAGGCCGGACCAACTGTTTTTT. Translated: CASSLYPRPDQLFF.

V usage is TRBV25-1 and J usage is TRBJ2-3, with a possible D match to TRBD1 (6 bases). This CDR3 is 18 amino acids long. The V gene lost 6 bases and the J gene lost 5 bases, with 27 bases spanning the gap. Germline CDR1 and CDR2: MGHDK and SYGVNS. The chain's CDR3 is CASRPRGSRRGFGDTQYF. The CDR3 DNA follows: TGTGCCAGCAGACCGAGGGGGAGCCGAAGGGGATTCGGAGATACGCAGTATTTT.

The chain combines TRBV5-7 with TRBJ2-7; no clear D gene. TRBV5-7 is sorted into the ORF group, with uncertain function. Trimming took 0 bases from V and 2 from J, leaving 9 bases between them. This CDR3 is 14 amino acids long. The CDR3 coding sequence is TGTGCCAGCAGCTTGGGTCAGCCTACCTACGAGCAGTACTTC. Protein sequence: CASSLGQPTYEQYF.

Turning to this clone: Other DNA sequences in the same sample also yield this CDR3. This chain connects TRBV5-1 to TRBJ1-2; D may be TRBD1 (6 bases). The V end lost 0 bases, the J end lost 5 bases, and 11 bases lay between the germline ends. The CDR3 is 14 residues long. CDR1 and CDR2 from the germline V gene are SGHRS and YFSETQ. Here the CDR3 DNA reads TGCGCCAGCAGCTTGGGACAGGTTCCATATGGCTACACCTTC. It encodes CASSLGQVPYGYTF.

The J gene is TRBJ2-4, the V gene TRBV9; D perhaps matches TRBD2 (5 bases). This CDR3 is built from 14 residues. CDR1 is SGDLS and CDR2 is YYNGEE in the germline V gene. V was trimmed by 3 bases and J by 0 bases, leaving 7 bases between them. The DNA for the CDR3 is TGTGCCAGCAGCGCCGGACTAGCCAAAAACATTCAGTACTTC. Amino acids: CASSAGLAKNIQYF.

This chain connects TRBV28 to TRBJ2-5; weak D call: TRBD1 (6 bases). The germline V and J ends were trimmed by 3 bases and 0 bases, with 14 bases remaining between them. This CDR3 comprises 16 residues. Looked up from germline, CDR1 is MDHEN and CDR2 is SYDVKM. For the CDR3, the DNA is TGTGCCAGCAGTTTTCAGGGACACCCGTACCAAGAGACCCAGTACTTC. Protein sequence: CASSFQGHPYQETQYF. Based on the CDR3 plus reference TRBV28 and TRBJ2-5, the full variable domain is DVKVTQSSRYLVKRTGEKVFLECVQDMDHENMFWYRQDPGLGLRLIYFSYDVKMKEKGDIPEGYSVSREKKERFSLILESASTNQTSMYLCASSFQGHPYQETQYFGPGTRLLVL.

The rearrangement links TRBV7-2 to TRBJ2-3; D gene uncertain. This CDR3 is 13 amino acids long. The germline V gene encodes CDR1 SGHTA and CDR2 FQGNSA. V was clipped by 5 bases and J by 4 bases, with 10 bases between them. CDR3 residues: CASSLRTPDTQYF. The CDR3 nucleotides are TGTGCCAGCAGCCTCAGGACCCCAGATACGCAGTATTTT.

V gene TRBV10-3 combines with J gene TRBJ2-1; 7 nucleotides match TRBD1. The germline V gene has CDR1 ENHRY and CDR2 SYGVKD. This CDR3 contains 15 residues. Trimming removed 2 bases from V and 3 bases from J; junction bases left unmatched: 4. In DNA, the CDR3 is TGTGCCATCAGTGAGCGGGGACAGAGCTACAATGAGCAGTTCTTC. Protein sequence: CAISERGQSYNEQFF.

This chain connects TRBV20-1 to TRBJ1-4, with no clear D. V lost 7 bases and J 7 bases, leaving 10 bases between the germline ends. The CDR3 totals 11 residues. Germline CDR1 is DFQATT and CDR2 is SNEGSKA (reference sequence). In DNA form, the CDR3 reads TGCAGTGTATCGACCCCTGAAAAACTGTTTTTT. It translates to CSVSTPEKLFF.

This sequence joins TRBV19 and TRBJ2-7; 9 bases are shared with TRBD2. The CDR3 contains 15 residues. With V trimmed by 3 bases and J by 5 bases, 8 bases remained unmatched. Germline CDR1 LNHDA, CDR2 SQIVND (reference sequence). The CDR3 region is CASSISGLAPNEQYF. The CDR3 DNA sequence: TGTGCCAGTAGTATCTCGGGACTAGCTCCCAACGAGCAGTACTTC.

DNA of the CDR3: TGTGCCAGCAGTGGGACCGCGGGGGAGCAGTACTTC. Its protein is CASSGTAGEQYF. The V call is TRBV7-6, the J call TRBJ2-7; weak D call: TRBD2 (6 bases). The CDR3 extends over 12 amino acids. Germline loops: CDR1 SGHVS, CDR2 FNYEAQ. Trimming removed 6 bases from V and 7 bases from J, with 13 bases in between.